One sample yielded the 18 T cell receptor beta chains listed below, sequenced in a study of memory CD4+ T cells and cytomegalovirus serostatus. The sort gate was single viable CD3+CD4+CD8-CD45RO+ cells for memory CD4+ T cells. Libraries were prepared by immunoSEQ multiplex PCR; TCRdb keeps only in-frame clonotypes and omits some of them. The sample includes about 56,000 clones, 70% to 80% seen only once; the top ten take approximately 2.6%. Sample: memory CD4+ T cells from blood. The receptors here all came from an adult in good health and CMV-seropositive.

This clone was seen a few times. This chain uses TRBV5-4 with TRBJ2-5, with D perhaps TRBD1 (6 bases). Germline lookup yields CDR1 SGHNT and CDR2 YYREEE (reference sequence). The CDR3 runs 13 residues. The V end lost 3 bases, the J end lost 7 bases, and 13 bases lay between the germline ends. DNA of the CDR3: TGTGCCAGCAGCTCGAACAGGGCTGCGACCCAGTACTTC. This encodes CASSSNRAATQYF.

The chain joins TRBV7-2 to TRBJ2-1; 10 bases align to TRBD2. V lost 0 bases to trimming and J lost 5 bases; unmatched junction nucleotides: 7. In germline, CDR1 is SGHTA, CDR2 FQGNSA. There are 17 residues in the CDR3. The DNA of the CDR3 is TGTGCCAGCAGCTTAGCGGGTGGTAGCGGGAGGCACAATGAGCAGTTCTTC. The encoded protein is CASSLAGGSGRHNEQFF.

This rearrangement joins TRBV6-1 to TRBJ1-1, with D maybe TRBD1 (6 bases). Germline CDR1 reads MNHNS; CDR2 reads SASEGT. V dropped 2 bases and J dropped 0 bases, with 10 bases sitting between them. The CDR3 length is 15 residues. The CDR3 region is CASSETGPVNTEAFF. CDR3 bases: TGTGCCAGCAGTGAAACAGGGCCGGTGAACACTGAAGCTTTCTTT.

The chain is built from TRBV5-4 and TRBJ2-3, with 10 positions matching TRBD1. With V trimmed by 0 bases and J by 10 bases, 8 bases remained unmatched. The germline V gene encodes CDR1 SGHNT and CDR2 YYREEE (reference sequence). CDR3 size: 15 residues. This chain's CDR3 is CASSLGDRGRRAQYF. CDR3 coding DNA: TGTGCCAGCAGCTTGGGGGACAGGGGTAGGAGAGCGCAGTATTTT.

This chain connects TRBV6-5 to TRBJ1-3, with TRBD1 as a possible D gene (5 bases). The V end was cut by 6 bases, the J end by 0 bases, with 12 bases between. The CDR3 length is 15 residues. Germline loops: CDR1 MNHEY, CDR2 SVGAGI. The CDR3 loop reads CASSRDGHSGNTIYF. CDR3 nucleotides: TGTGCCAGCAGCCGGGACGGTCACTCTGGAAACACCATATATTTT.

The chain couples TRBV27 to TRBJ1-2, with D tentatively TRBD1 (5 bases). This CDR3 has 16 amino acids. Germline values: CDR1 MNHEY, CDR2 SMNVEV (reference sequence). Trimming cost V 6 bases and J 3 bases, with 20 bases left between them. The CDR3 region has the DNA TGTGCCAGCAGCTACCGCCCAGGGATTAAGGACTATGGCTACACCTTC. As protein: CASSYRPGIKDYGYTF.

Remarks on this clone: The junction departs from the called germline gene at one end, perhaps through a read error. The chain uses TRBV14 and TRBJ1-4; no clear D gene. Germline CDR1 SGHDN, CDR2 FVKESK. The CDR3 extends over 15 amino acids. In DNA form, the CDR3 reads TGTGCCAGCAGCCAAGATTTGGACCGAAGCGAAAGACTGTTTTTT. This encodes CASSQDLDRSERLFF.

This clone was seen a handful of times. Other nucleotide sequences in the sample specify the same CDR3. The chain links TRBV7-2 to TRBJ2-2, with D perhaps TRBD1 (6 bases). The ends were cut back, 6 bases at V and 6 bases at J, with 11 bases in the middle. The CDR3 runs 13 residues. Germline V lookup: CDR1 SGHTA, CDR2 FQGNSA. Here the CDR3 reads CASSRPGAGELFF. The CDR3 DNA is TGTGCCAGCAGTCGGCCAGGGGCCGGGGAGCTGTTTTTT.

V is TRBV4-3 and J is TRBJ2-3, with 10 bases that match TRBD2. CDR1 and CDR2 (germline): LGHNA, YSLEER. The CDR3 contains 16 residues. V was pared by 0 bases and J by 9 bases, with 9 bases of the junction left unmatched. CDR3 sequence: CASSQDQLAGAGTQYF. The CDR3, as DNA: TGCGCCAGCAGCCAAGATCAGCTAGCGGGAGCAGGAACGCAGTATTTT.

This chain uses TRBV5-1 with TRBJ2-2; D is unresolved. The CDR3 covers 16 residues. Germline assignment: CDR1 SGHRS and CDR2 YFSETQ. V dropped 0 bases and J dropped 5 bases, with 14 bases sitting between them. CDR3 nucleotide sequence: TGCGCCAGCAGCTTGGAACTACCCCCCAAAACCGGGGAGCTGTTTTTT. Its protein is CASSLELPPKTGELFF. Full variable domain (rest looked up from reference TRBV5-1 and TRBJ2-2): KAGVTQTPRYLIKTRGQQVTLSCSPISGHRSVSWYQQTPGQGLQFLFEYFSETQRNKGNFPGRFSGRQFSNSRSEMNVSTLELGDSALYLCASSLELPPKTGELFFGEGSRLTVL.

The chain recombines TRBV6-5 with TRBJ1-5, with a weak D call TRBD1 (6 bases). The ends were cut back, 0 bases at V and 6 bases at J, with 12 bases in the middle. The CDR3 covers 15 residues. Germline V gene data show CDR1 as MNHEY and CDR2 as SVGAGI. The CDR3 protein is CASSYSNRAGQPQHF. CDR3 DNA: TGTGCCAGCAGTTACTCGAACAGGGCCGGTCAGCCCCAGCATTTT.

This chain connects TRBV2 to TRBJ1-1; D is uncertain. Germline loops: CDR1 SNHLY, CDR2 FYNNEI. Between the trimmed V and J ends, which lost 3 bases and 4 bases, there was a span of 15 bases. The CDR3 is 15 amino acids. CDR3 amino acids: CASSEIGLGVTEAFF. In DNA, the CDR3 is TGTGCCAGCAGTGAGATTGGTCTAGGAGTCACTGAAGCTTTCTTT.

This clone was counted between two and nine times. The chain combines TRBV5-1 with TRBJ1-2; D remains ambiguous. Trimming cost V 4 bases and J 2 bases, with 18 bases left between them. Germline loops: CDR1 SGHRS, CDR2 YFSETQ. The CDR3 contains 16 residues. CDR3 nucleotides: TGCGCCAGCAGCCCCACAATTTCGACGGTGAACTATGGCTACACCTTC. Amino acids: CASSPTISTVNYGYTF.

Only a few counts were recorded for this clone. The rearrangement links TRBV7-8 to TRBJ2-5, with a tentative D call TRBD1 (6 bases). Germline loops: CDR1 SGHVS, CDR2 FQNEAQ. The CDR3 contains 15 residues. V was trimmed by 6 bases and J by 5 bases, leaving 19 bases between them. The chain's CDR3 is CASRPSFTGTETQYF. Written as DNA, the CDR3 is TGTGCCAGCAGGCCCTCCTTTACAGGGACGGAGACCCAGTACTTC.

The chain carries TRBV28 and TRBJ2-2, with 9 bases fitting TRBD1. The V gene end was trimmed by 11 bases and the J gene end by 6 bases; junction bases not matched to a gene: 16. Germline loops: CDR1 MDHEN, CDR2 SYDVKM. This CDR3 contains 16 residues. CDR3: CAVVSGQGFEAGELFF. The CDR3 DNA reads TGTGCCGTTGTGAGCGGACAGGGGTTTGAAGCCGGGGAGCTGTTTTTT.

The rearrangement links TRBV5-6 to TRBJ2-3; 8 bases line up with TRBD1. The V segment lost 0 bases and the J segment 5 bases; nucleotides outside the gene matches: 8. The CDR3 loop spans 16 amino acids. The germline CDR1 and CDR2 sequences are SGHDT and YYEEEE. CDR3 protein: CASSLGWQGAVDTQYF. Here the CDR3 DNA reads TGTGCCAGCAGCTTGGGCTGGCAGGGGGCGGTAGATACGCAGTATTTT.

This clone was detected only once. CDR3 bases: TGCGCCAGCAGCCAAGGGCCGCGGACGGGACGGAAGAACACTGAAGCTTTCTTT. This sequence encodes CASSQGPRTGRKNTEAFF. The chain employs TRBV4-1 and TRBJ1-1; TRBD1 is a possible D gene (5 bases). This CDR3 is built from 18 residues. Trimming took 1 base from V and 1 from J, leaving 19 bases between them. Germline V gene sequence: CDR1 MGHRA, CDR2 YSYEKL.

The V gene is TRBV7-2, the J gene TRBJ2-3, with D possibly matching TRBD1 (5 bases). CDR3 length: 17 amino acids. Trimming took 5 bases from V and 0 from J, leaving 18 bases between them. Germline V gene sequence: CDR1 SGHTA, CDR2 FQGNSA. CDR3 sequence: CASSPDQGRVSTDTQYF. The CDR3 bases are TGTGCCAGCAGCCCCGACCAGGGCCGAGTTAGCACAGATACGCAGTATTTT.